The next 10 T cell receptor beta chains were all read from a single sample in a study of regulatory T cells in long-lasting Graves disease (dated by TCRdb to the early 2020s). Libraries were constructed by multiplex PCR. For sequencing, an Illumina HiSeq 4000 was employed. CDR3 regions were amplified by Arm-PCR with iRepertoire HTBI primers to construct TCR beta libraries. TCRdb redid the processing of the public reads, applying fastp at Q25 and MiXCR, and retained in-frame beta chains. Rows with one shared CDR3 protein collapse into an entry with the most common genes and DNA. This sample is represented by 500,000 or so distinct CDR3 sequences; around 15% of them were singletons. Roughly 18% of the sample goes to the ten largest clones. The meaning of the sample's time point label: newly diagnosed GD, antithyroid drugs for less than 3 months. For both TCR sequencing and RNA sequencing, RNA was extracted from PBMCs using TRIzol.

These data were likewise used in another study, on T cells in Graves' hyperthyroidism and ophthalmopathy.

The sequencing here drew on peripheral blood mononuclear cells (PBMCs), taken at new diagnosis, from a patient treated with antithyroid drugs. The receptor source for this set is a woman aged 45 to 65 with Graves disease. Donor details come from another sample of the same person, matched by shared clones.

In this sample, this clonotype turned up many times. The chain uses TRBV11-2 and TRBJ2-7; 9 nucleotides agree with TRBD2. The CDR3 totals 16 residues. Trimming removed 0 bases from V and 3 bases from J; junction bases left unmatched: 6. CDR1 SGHAT and CDR2 FQNNGV come from the germline V gene. The CDR3 reads CASSLDQGLALYEQYF. CDR3 DNA: TGTGCCAGCAGCTTAGATCAGGGACTAGCTCTCTACGAGCAGTACTTC.

This clonotype occurred many times. The chain recombines TRBV28 with TRBJ2-7, with 7 bases that match TRBD1. This CDR3 is built from 13 residues. The germline V gene encodes CDR1 MDHEN and CDR2 SYDVKM. Germline trimming cut 6 bases from V and 5 bases from J; bases unmatched to any gene: 7. In nucleotides, the CDR3 is TGTGCCAGCAGAGGGACAGAAGGTGACGAGCAGTACTTC. Protein: CASRGTEGDEQYF.

The chain has TRBV27 and TRBJ1-6, with D possibly being TRBD1 (6 bases). V shed 8 bases and J shed 6 bases, with 17 bases lying between them. Germline V gives CDR1 MNHEY, CDR2 SMNVEV (reference sequence). The CDR3 is 15 amino acids. CDR3 residues: CASSSWGRGNSPLHF. The CDR3 nucleotides read TGTGCCAGCTCCTCCTGGGGGCGCGGTAATTCACCCCTCCACTTT.

The chain links TRBV12-3 or TRBV12-4 to TRBJ2-3; D perhaps matches TRBD2 (6 bases). The V and J ends lost 7 bases and 0 bases respectively, with 14 bases between them. CDR3 size: 15 residues. The CDR3 DNA is TGTGCCAGCACCAGTCCGGGACTTAGCACAGATACGCAGTATTTT. Protein product: CASTSPGLSTDTQYF.

This clonotype was picked up a small number of times. The chain recombines TRBV6-2 or TRBV6-3 with TRBJ2-2, with D hard to call. Germline values: CDR1 MNHEY, CDR2 SVGEGT. The CDR3 runs 14 residues. V was pared by 8 bases and J by 2 bases, with 12 bases between. CDR3 sequence (DNA): TGTGCCAGCGGGTATAAGTATAACACCGGGGAGCTGTTTTTT. This encodes CASGYKYNTGELFF.

In its sample, this clonotype was seen many times. This chain uses TRBV6-1 with TRBJ2-4; TRBD1 matches at 9 bases. The CDR3 is 14 amino acids. After removal of 7 bases from V and 8 bases from J, the junction contained 9 bases not matched to a gene. Germline lookup yields CDR1 MNHNS and CDR2 SASEGT. CDR3 region: CASKQGAFFDIQYF. The CDR3 DNA is TGTGCCAGCAAACAGGGGGCGTTTTTCGACATTCAGTACTTC.

This clonotype was recorded only once. The chain has TRBV5-4 and TRBJ2-7; 12 bases map to TRBD2. CDR1 is SGHNT, CDR2 YYREEE, per germline (reference sequence). V lost 0 bases and J lost 5; bases outside the gene matches: 9. The CDR3 length is 17 residues. CDR3 region: CASSLAGGGLAGNEQYF. The CDR3 DNA reads as TGTGCCAGCAGCTTGGCGGGAGGAGGACTAGCGGGAAACGAGCAGTACTTC.

The V gene is TRBV28, the J gene TRBJ1-3, with 11 bases aligning to TRBD1. The CDR3 loop spans 16 amino acids. Germline values: CDR1 MDHEN, CDR2 SYDVKM. Losses at the gene ends were 4 bases for V and 1 base for J; bases not matched to a gene: 3. CDR3 loop: CASSSGQGASGNTIYF. The CDR3 nucleotides are TGTGCCAGCAGTTCAGGACAGGGGGCTTCTGGAAACACCATATATTTT. The full variable domain, with the rest looked up from reference TRBV28 and TRBJ1-3, is DVKVTQSSRYLVKRTGEKVFLECVQDMDHENMFWYRQDPGLGLRLIYFSYDVKMKEKGDIPEGYSVSREKKERFSLILESASTNQTSMYLCASSSGQGASGNTIYFGEGSWLTVV.

The chain combines TRBV4-1 with TRBJ2-7; no reliable D call. The ends were cut back, 1 base at V and 3 bases at J, with 16 bases in the middle. Per the germline V gene, CDR1 is MGHRA and CDR2 is YSYEKL. CDR3 length: 16 residues. The CDR3 DNA sequence: TGCGCCAGCAGCCAAGCAGCCCTCTTTTTGAGCTACGAGCAGTACTTC. Translating it yields CASSQAALFLSYEQYF.

This clonotype has just a few counts. V usage is TRBV20-1 and J usage is TRBJ2-7, with D tentatively TRBD1 (5 bases). The germline V gene has CDR1 DFQATT and CDR2 SNEGSKA (reference sequence). V lost 5 bases to trimming and J lost 1 base, with 15 bases between them. The CDR3 contains 14 residues. CDR3 nucleotide sequence: TGCAGTGCTTCCCAGGGCTTTTCGTCCTACGAGCAGTACTTC. It is translated as CSASQGFSSYEQYF.